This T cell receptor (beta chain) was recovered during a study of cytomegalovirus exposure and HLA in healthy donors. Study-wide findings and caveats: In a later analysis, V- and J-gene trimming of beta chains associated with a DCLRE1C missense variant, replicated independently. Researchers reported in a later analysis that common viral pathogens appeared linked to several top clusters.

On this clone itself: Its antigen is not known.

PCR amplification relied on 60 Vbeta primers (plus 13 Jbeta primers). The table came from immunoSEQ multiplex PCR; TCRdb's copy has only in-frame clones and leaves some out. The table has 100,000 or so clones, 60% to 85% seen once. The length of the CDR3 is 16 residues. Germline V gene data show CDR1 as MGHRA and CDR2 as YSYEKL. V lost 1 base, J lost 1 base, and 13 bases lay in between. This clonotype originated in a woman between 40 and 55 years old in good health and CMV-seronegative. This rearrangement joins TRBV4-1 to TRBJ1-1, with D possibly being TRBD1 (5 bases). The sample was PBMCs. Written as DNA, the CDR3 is TGCGCCAGCAGCCAAGGCCGGGGGTACGGGAACACTGAAGCTTTCTTT. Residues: CASSQGRGYGNTEAFF.